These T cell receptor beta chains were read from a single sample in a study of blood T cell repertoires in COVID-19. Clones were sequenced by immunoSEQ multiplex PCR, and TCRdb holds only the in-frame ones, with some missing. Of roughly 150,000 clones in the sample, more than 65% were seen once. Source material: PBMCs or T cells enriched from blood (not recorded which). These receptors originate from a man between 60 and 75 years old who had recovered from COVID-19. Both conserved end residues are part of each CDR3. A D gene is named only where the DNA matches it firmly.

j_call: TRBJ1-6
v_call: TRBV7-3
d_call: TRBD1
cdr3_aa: CASSPTGQGNSPLHF
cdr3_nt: TGTGCCAGCAGCCCTACCGGACAGGGAAATTCACCCCTCCACTTT

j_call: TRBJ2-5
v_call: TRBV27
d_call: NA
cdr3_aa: CASSLSPRGTQYF
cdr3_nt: TGTGCCAGCAGTTTATCTCCCAGGGGGACCCAGTACTTC

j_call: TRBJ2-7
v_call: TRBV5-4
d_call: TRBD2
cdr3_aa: CASSSGLAEPYEQYF
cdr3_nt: TGTGCCAGCAGCTCAGGACTAGCGGAGCCCTACGAGCAGTACTTC

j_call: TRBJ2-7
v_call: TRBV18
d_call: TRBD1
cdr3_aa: CASSPTGTGYEQYF
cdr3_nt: TGTGCCAGCTCACCGACCGGGACAGGGTACGAGCAGTACTTC

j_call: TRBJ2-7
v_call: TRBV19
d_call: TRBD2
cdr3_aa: CASSLSPPSGNSYEQYF
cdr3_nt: TGTGCCAGTAGCCTCTCCCCTCCTAGCGGGAACTCCTACGAGCAGTACTTC

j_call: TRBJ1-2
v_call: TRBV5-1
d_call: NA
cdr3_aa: CASSLEGPTNYGYTF
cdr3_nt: TGCGCCAGCTCCCTGGAGGGCCCGACTAACTATGGCTACACCTTC

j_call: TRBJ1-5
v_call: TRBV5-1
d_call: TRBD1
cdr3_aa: CASSFTGGNQPQHF
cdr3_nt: TGCGCCAGCAGCTTTACAGGGGGCAATCAGCCCCAGCATTTT

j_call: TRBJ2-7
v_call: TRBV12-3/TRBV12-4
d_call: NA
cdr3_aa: CASSFDRRYEQYF
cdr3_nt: TGTGCCAGCAGTTTTGACAGGAGGTACGAGCAGTACTTC

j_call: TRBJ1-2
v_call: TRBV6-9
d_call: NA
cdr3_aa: CASSYRGASGYTF
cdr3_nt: TGTGCCAGCAGTTACCGGGGGGCGAGCGGCTACACCTTC

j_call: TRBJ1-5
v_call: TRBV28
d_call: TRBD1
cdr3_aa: CASSPPGQTNQPQHF
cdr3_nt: TGTGCCAGCAGCCCGCCGGGACAGACCAATCAGCCCCAGCATTTT

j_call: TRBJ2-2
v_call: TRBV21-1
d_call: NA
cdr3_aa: CASSEGLAGGAPNTGELFF
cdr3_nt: TGTGCCAGCAGCGAGGGACTAGCGGGAGGGGCCCCGAACACCGGGGAGCTGTTTTTT

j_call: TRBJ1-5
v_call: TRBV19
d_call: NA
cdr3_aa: CASSILGGVNQPQHF
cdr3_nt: TGTGCCAGTAGTATTCTCGGCGGGGTAAATCAGCCCCAGCATTTT

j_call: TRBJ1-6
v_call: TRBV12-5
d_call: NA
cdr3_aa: CASGLSQGGSPLHF
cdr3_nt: TGTGCTAGTGGTTTGTCCCAGGGAGGCTCACCCCTCCACTTT

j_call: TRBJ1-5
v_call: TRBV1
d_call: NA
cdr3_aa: CTSSQAGQGRNSNQPQHF
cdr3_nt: TGCACCAGCAGCCAAGCGGGACAGGGGCGAAATAGCAATCAGCCCCAGCATTTT

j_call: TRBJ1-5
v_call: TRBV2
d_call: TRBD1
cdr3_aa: CASSELGGGQPQHF
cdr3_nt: TGTGCCAGCAGTGAACTAGGGGGCGGTCAGCCCCAGCATTTT